These T cell receptor beta chains were read from a single sample in a study of T cell responses to AZD1222 COVID-19 vaccine. Here immunoSEQ multiplex PCR was the method, and the copy in TCRdb shows in-frame clones only, minus some. The sample lists 130,000 or so clones; about 90% were seen once. The sample consisted of peripheral blood, taken on day 0 of AZD1222 vaccination. The receptors shown here come from an adult in good health. Both conserved end residues are part of each CDR3. A D gene is named only where the DNA matches it firmly. Size is omitted from some rows. Given values are once, few, many or a class for expanded clones.

TRBD1 TRBJ2-7 once TRBV28 CASSLPLPGQGGEQYF TGTGCCAGCAGTTTACCCCTACCGGGACAGGGAGGCGAGCAGTACTTC
- TRBJ2-7 - TRBV30 CACLIGGSYEQYF TGTGCCTGTCTTATTGGGGGGAGCTACGAGCAGTACTTC
- TRBJ2-7 - TRBV15 CATSREGGTYEQYF TGTGCCACCAGCAGAGAGGGGGGTACGTACGAGCAGTACTTC
- TRBJ1-2 - TRBV19 CASSIGGDGYTF TGTGCCAGTAGTATAGGAGGGGACGGCTACACCTTC
- TRBJ2-6 once TRBV5-6 CASSSRAGFGANVLTF TGTGCCAGCAGCTCCAGGGCCGGCTTTGGGGCCAACGTCCTGACTTTC
- TRBJ2-2 - TRBV14 CASSQHIRWGSTGELFF TGTGCCAGCAGCCAACACATCCGCTGGGGTAGCACCGGGGAGCTGTTTTTT
- TRBJ1-5 - TRBV2 CASRSEGRSNQPQHF TGTGCCAGCAGGTCCGAGGGCCGCAGCAATCAGCCCCAGCATTTT
- TRBJ1-2 - TRBV7-8 CASSLGGPGYTF TGTGCCAGCAGCTTAGGGGGACCGGGCTACACCTTC
TRBD1 TRBJ2-7 - TRBV5-6 CASSLGTGAYEQYF TGTGCCAGCAGCTTGGGGACAGGAGCCTACGAGCAGTACTTC
- TRBJ2-1 - TRBV13 CASTLTRGPEQFF TGTGCCAGCACCCTGACCAGGGGACCTGAGCAGTTCTTC
- TRBJ1-5 - TRBV18 CASSPGWSDQPQHF TGTGCCAGCTCACCCGGGTGGAGCGATCAGCCCCAGCATTTT
- TRBJ2-1 - TRBV3-1/TRBV3-2 CASSPLDPMGRNEQFF TGTGCCAGCAGCCCCCTTGATCCGATGGGTCGCAATGAGCAGTTCTTC
- TRBJ1-3 - TRBV10-3 CAIRWEEVGNTIYF TGTGCCATCAGATGGGAGGAAGTTGGAAACACCATATATTTT
TRBD2 TRBJ2-4 - TRBV6-1 CASSEALASGGLGAKNIQYF TGTGCCAGCAGTGAAGCTTTGGCTAGCGGGGGCTTAGGAGCCAAAAACATTCAGTACTTC
TRBD1 TRBJ2-2 - TRBV10-3 CAISDRGPGELFF TGTGCCATAAGTGACAGGGGTCCCGGGGAGCTGTTTTTT
- TRBJ1-6 - TRBV7-9 CASSSAGTLLSGSPLHF TGTGCCAGCAGCTCGGCCGGGACTCTTTTAAGTGGTTCACCCCTCCACTTT
- TRBJ1-2 - TRBV6-5 CASTRERLNGYTF TGTGCCAGCACCAGGGAGAGGCTCAATGGCTACACCTTC